These 5 T cell receptor beta chains came from one sample sequenced in a study of T cell responses to AZD1222 COVID-19 vaccine. The data were produced by immunoSEQ multiplex PCR, yet TCRdb's version contains in-frame clones alone and is incomplete. The sample holds around 94,000 clones, around 85% seen once. The material was peripheral blood, obtained 28 days after the second AZD1222 dose. These receptors were obtained from an adult who received the AZD1222 COVID-19 vaccine.

J is TRBJ1-5 and V is TRBV6-5, with a weak D call TRBD1 (5 bases). V was cut by 2 bases and J by 7 bases, with 9 bases left in between. Germline V CDR1 and CDR2: MNHEY, SVGAGI. This CDR3 is built from 13 residues. The CDR3 is CASSYGGAQPQHF. CDR3 nucleotide sequence: TGTGCCAGCAGTTACGGGGGAGCGCAGCCCCAGCATTTT.

This chain uses TRBV7-2 with TRBJ1-6; no firm D call. This CDR3 comprises 15 residues. V was shortened by 1 base and J by 6 bases, with 10 bases between the two germline ends. Germline CDR1 SGHTA, CDR2 FQGNSA. DNA for the CDR3: TGTGCCAGCAGCTTAGGGGCCGCGGGTAATTCACCCCTCCACTTT. Translation gives CASSLGAAGNSPLHF.

A single count supports this clone. The chain uses TRBV5-4 and TRBJ1-1, with D unclear. The CDR3 totals 13 residues. Germline values: CDR1 SGHNT, CDR2 YYREEE (reference sequence). Trimming stripped 2 bases from V and 0 bases from J, with 5 bases between. The CDR3 is CASSLVMNTEAFF. As DNA, the CDR3 is TGTGCCAGCAGCTTAGTCATGAACACTGAAGCTTTCTTT.

The gene calls are TRBV9 and TRBJ1-2; D possibly corresponds to TRBD1 (5 bases). V dropped 3 bases and J dropped 7 bases, with 13 bases sitting between them. Germline-derived CDR1 and CDR2 are SGDLS and YYNGEE. The CDR3 has 13 residues. The CDR3 sequence is CASSASGYPGYTF. CDR3 coding DNA: TGTGCCAGCAGCGCGTCAGGGTATCCTGGCTACACCTTC.

This clone came up once. CDR3 amino acids: CASSPTSGRTDTQYF. The CDR3 DNA sequence: TGTGCCAGCAGCCCAACTAGCGGGAGGACAGATACGCAGTATTTT. This chain joins TRBV6-2 or TRBV6-3 and TRBJ2-3; 12 bases are a match to TRBD2. Germline values: CDR1 MNHEY, CDR2 SVGEGT. The CDR3 extends over 15 amino acids. J gave up 3 bases and V 6 bases, and 4 bases lay outside the gene matches.